This T cell receptor (beta chain) was sequenced for a study of blood T cell repertoires in COVID-19. On the study more broadly: The cDNA or gDNA used as material had been derived from T cells, B-cell-depleted T cells, or PBMCs.

The CDR3 covers 14 residues. The germline V gene encodes CDR1 MNHEY and CDR2 SMNVEV (reference sequence). Trimming took off 3 bases at V and 4 bases at J, with 12 bases between the two ends. The method was immunoSEQ multiplex PCR; TCRdb's version includes in-frame clones alone and lacks a portion of them. The repertoire has about 72,000 clones, approximately 87% of them found once; the top ten carry around a sixth. The chain couples TRBV27 to TRBJ1-1; D not certain. The TCR was taken from a woman over 75 with acute or convalescent COVID-19. Source material: peripheral blood. The DNA for the CDR3 is TGTGCCAGCAGTTTCCGGGGTTTGAGCACTGAAGCTTTCTTT. Translation: CASSFRGLSTEAFF.